The 5 T cell receptor beta chains given below trace back to one sample, sequenced in a study of T cell changes during pregnancy in multiple sclerosis. Profiling relied on immunoSEQ multiplex PCR, and the TCRdb table lists in-frame clones only, not all of them. The sample includes roughly 90,000 clones, around 93% of them seen just once. The material was peripheral blood, obtained in the first trimester of pregnancy. The source of these receptors is a female donor in good health, enrolled as a control in a pregnancy study.

The V call is TRBV4-3, the J call TRBJ1-5; D may be TRBD1 (6 bases). Between the trimmed V and J ends, which lost 1 base and 0 bases, there was a span of 13 bases. Germline V gene lookup returns CDR1 LGHNA and CDR2 YSLEER. The CDR3 runs 17 residues. The CDR3 sequence is CASSQAPMTGSNQPQHF. The CDR3, as DNA: TGCGCCAGCAGCCAAGCTCCCATGACAGGTAGCAATCAGCCCCAGCATTTT.

This chain connects TRBV27 to TRBJ1-2, with 9 bases fitting TRBD1. The CDR3 runs to 13 residues. V lost 7 bases to trimming and J lost 5 bases; unmatched junction nucleotides: 5. The germline gives CDR1 MNHEY, CDR2 SMNVEV (reference sequence). The CDR3 bases are TGTGCCAGCACCCCCGGGACAGGGTATGGCTACACCTTC. Translating gives CASTPGTGYGYTF.

The CDR3 DNA reads TGTGCCACCAGCCGGACACCCGAGATTGGTCAGGCTTTCTTT. Its protein is CATSRTPEIGQAFF. The genes are TRBV15 and TRBJ1-1; possible D gene TRBD1, 5 bases. V was cut by 5 bases and J by 11 bases, with 21 bases left in between. CDR1 LNHNV and CDR2 YYDKDF come from the germline V gene (reference sequence). The CDR3 covers 14 residues.

The chain employs TRBV6-5 and TRBJ2-3; 10 bases align to TRBD2. The ends lost 8 bases at V and 2 bases at J; junction bases unmatched: 7. This CDR3 has 15 amino acids. Germline V gene sequence: CDR1 MNHEY, CDR2 SVGAGI. CDR3 residues: CASPLAGEYTDTQYF. As DNA, the CDR3 is TGTGCCAGCCCGCTAGCGGGGGAGTACACAGATACGCAGTATTTT.

The chain couples TRBV4-1 to TRBJ2-5; TRBD2 aligns across 12 bases. This CDR3 spans 19 amino acids. CDR1 MGHRA and CDR2 YSYEKL come from the germline V gene. Trimming removed 6 bases from V and 0 bases from J; junction bases left unmatched: 14. CDR3 in DNA: TGCGCCAGCAGTCCCTCCGGGACTAGCGGGTCACCGTACCAAGAGACCCAGTACTTC. Residues: CASSPSGTSGSPYQETQYF.